A single sample is the source of the 7 T cell receptor beta chains below, sequenced in a study of cytomegalovirus exposure and HLA in healthy donors. PCR was performed using 60 Vbeta and 13 Jbeta primers. Sequencing was performed with immunoSEQ multiplex PCR; in TCRdb, only in-frame clones are kept and a portion is missing. The repertoire holds about 160,000 clones, with roughly 80% as singletons. Source material: PBMCs. The source of these receptors is a woman aged 40 to 50 in good health and CMV-seronegative.

This chain links TRBV2 with TRBJ1-2; D unresolved. Between the trimmed V and J ends, which lost 1 base and 3 bases, there was a span of 6 bases. There are 13 residues in the CDR3. The germline gives CDR1 SNHLY, CDR2 FYNNEI. CDR3 bases: TGTGCCAGCAGTGAAGGGCAGGACTATGGCTACACCTTC. Translated: CASSEGQDYGYTF.

V gene TRBV5-1 combines with J gene TRBJ2-3; tentatively, D is TRBD2 (6 bases). The CDR3 runs 16 residues. The V and J ends lost 5 bases and 2 bases respectively, with 18 bases between them. CDR1 and CDR2 (germline): SGHRS, YFSETQ. This CDR3 reads CASSSLWRDFTDTQYF. CDR3 coding DNA: TGCGCCAGCAGTTCGCTGTGGCGGGATTTCACAGATACGCAGTATTTT.

The chain combines TRBV4-2 with TRBJ1-4, with 7 bases lining up with TRBD1. This CDR3 has 13 residues. CDR1 and CDR2 (germline): LGHNA, YNFKEQ. J gave up 8 bases and V 5 bases, and 5 bases lay outside the gene matches. CDR3 residues: CASSTTGKEKLFF. The CDR3 DNA follows: TGTGCCAGCAGCACGACAGGGAAGGAAAAACTGTTTTTT.

Only one count was recorded for this clone. This CDR3 reads CAVRSGTEVYEQYF. The DNA for the CDR3 is TGTGCCGTGAGATCCGGGACAGAAGTTTACGAGCAGTACTTC. The chain is built from TRBV10-3 and TRBJ2-7; TRBD1 aligns across 7 bases. In germline, CDR1 is ENHRY, CDR2 SYGVKD. There are 14 residues in the CDR3. V was clipped by 11 bases and J by 4 bases; unmatched bases: 14.

With respect to this clone: This sample includes further DNA sequences coding for the same CDR3. The chain couples TRBV5-1 to TRBJ1-2, with 8 bases lining up with TRBD1. Looked up from germline, CDR1 is SGHRS and CDR2 is YFSETQ. The length of the CDR3 is 13 residues. V dropped 4 bases and J dropped 8; count of bases not matched to a gene: 7. The CDR3: CASSPGQGEGYTF. The CDR3 region has the DNA TGCGCCAGCAGCCCAGGACAGGGAGAAGGCTACACCTTC.

The table lists this clone with a few counts. The gene calls are TRBV5-4 and TRBJ2-7; weak D call: TRBD1 (6 bases). Trimming removed 0 bases at V and 3 bases at J, with 7 bases between. Germline V gene sequence: CDR1 SGHNT, CDR2 YYREEE (reference sequence). This CDR3 contains 13 residues. The CDR3 DNA is TGTGCCAGCAGCTTGGACAGGGACTACGAGCAGTACTTC. Residues: CASSLDRDYEQYF.

The chain combines TRBV4-2 with TRBJ1-2; TRBD1 matches 7 bases. V lost 5 bases and J lost 0; bases outside the gene matches: 6. The CDR3 has 15 amino acids. Germline V gives CDR1 LGHNA, CDR2 YNFKEQ. The CDR3 DNA is TGTGCCAGCAGCATTCAGACAGGGACTAACTATGGCTACACCTTC. Its protein product is CASSIQTGTNYGYTF.